This T cell receptor beta chain was sequenced in a study of shared clonotypes between healthy human individuals (dated by TCRdb to 2019 to 2021). With regard to the full study: The cohort included three men and a couple of women between 18 and 49 years of age. Each donor's leukapheresis produced roughly between roughly 0.9 and 9 billion PBMCs. To estimate repertoire size and how much clonotypes are shared between individuals, the study performed deep sequencing of blood TCR repertoires from roughly five healthy adults. Libraries were prepared and TCR repertoires were sequenced by different laboratories using diverse techniques, in order to increase sequencing depth and limit assay-specific biases. For each donor, CD4 naive and CD4 memory were each given three plates, CD8 naive was given two plates, and CD8 memory was given one plate.

Healthy HIV-negative adults with no recently reported acute infections or vaccinations were included as donors. Every donor was a Caucasian adult residing in Nashville, Tennessee, USA. Magnetic negative selection was used to enrich CD4+ T cells, after which naive cells were positively selected on CD45RA and the negative fraction became the memory subset. Blood was obtained by leukapheresis, after which PBMCs were separated by Ficoll-Histopaque density gradient centrifugation and cryopreserved in liquid nitrogen vapor phase. Purity and quantity of every magnetically sorted T cell population were checked by analytical flow cytometry. Genomic DNA was isolated from every sorted fraction and measured by UV absorbance on a Nanodrop 2000c. General conclusions and limits of the study: Compared with non-shared clonotypes, clonotypes shared by all four sorted-subset donors had higher generation probabilities. Sharing across four donors was observed for about 4.8% of naive CD4, 3% to 3.5% of naive CD8, roughly 2.4% of memory CD4, and around 0.44% of memory CD8 clonotypes. Naive subsets generally had larger estimated clonotype richness than memory subsets did. Pairwise subsampling led to the expectation that sequencing depth would affect the degree of clonotype sharing among donors. Rarefaction of sorted-subset datasets indicated incomplete sequencing despite the large sequencing depth. Sampling was limited to blood, and TCR repertoires in tissue likely differ from TCR repertoires in blood. The small number of donors limited the genetic and exposure-history diversity represented.

Using the deep immunoSEQ assay, multiplex PCR amplified TCR CDR3 regions from genomic DNA. Extracted genomic DNA from each cell subset was distributed evenly across all wells of several immunoSEQ 96-well plates, and each plate was treated as a replicate. For sorted subsets, around 200 ng genomic DNA, equal to tens of thousands of T cell genomes, was loaded into each replicate PCR. Purified libraries were measured with a Qubit 3.0 fluorometer, size-checked on a Bioanalyzer 2100, and measured again with the KAPA Library Quantification kit. A separate single-read 150-cycle Illumina NextSeq 550 flow cell was used to sequence each immunoSEQ 96-well plate. The published analysis was carried out like this. Because the immunoSEQ output included only junctional sequences and no quality scores, the filtering could not be the same as the filtering used for full-length reads. Sequences were annotated with PyIR, a Python wrapper for IgBLAST v1.9, using IMGT germline references to assign V/J genes and CDR3. Reads with weak V/J assignments (E-value above 1e-6), missing CDR3, stop codons, out-of-frame junctions, or ambiguous translated residues were removed. V3J clonotypes were defined as sequences sharing the same inferred V gene, J gene, and CDR3 amino acid sequence. Percentage overlap between repertoires was calculated by dividing the number of shared unique clonotypes by the size of the smaller repertoire. Three approaches were used to assess repertoire richness: RTK rarefaction, the Chao1 estimator, and Recon v2.1 estimates of unobserved clonotypes. For all TCRbeta clonotypes obtained by the gDNA method from a few donors, generation probabilities were computed with OLGA. TCRdb stores this immuneACCESS table with in-frame sequences only. Part of the clones is absent; in the studies checked, under half of the shortfall reflects unresolved V genes, and no reason is known for the rest. V and J calls and clone size are given by that table; D and trimming were obtained from the DNA. In all, the sample holds around 510,000 clones, and approximately 94% of those were seen once. In total, the top ten clones hold approximately 0.067% of the sample.

CDR1 and CDR2 are read off the germline V gene as MRHNA and SNTAGT. There are 17 amino acids in the CDR3, from cysteine to phenylalanine inclusive. Of the read, only the CDR3 DNA is kept; its 51 bases are in frame from base 1. Ends trimmed: V by 3 bases, J by 1 base; bases unmatched to a gene: 9. Concerning this clone itself: Its antigen has not been determined. Base qualities are not provided; no much larger clone lies one nucleotide away.

The sequence was obtained from a woman aged 25 to 39 in good health. Specimen: naive CD4+ T cells sorted from blood. What this sample's cell subset or site label stands for: CD45RA+ positively selected. Recombination linked TRBV6-4 to TRBJ2-3, and TRBD1 matches 8 of the central bases. The CDR3 is CASSETTGVRGTDTQYF. The nucleotide sequence is TGTGCCAGCAGTGAAACGACAGGGGTCAGGGGCACAGATACGCAGTATTTT.